Listed below are T cell receptor beta chains from one sample, sequenced in a study of blood T cell repertoires in COVID-19. Assay used: immunoSEQ multiplex PCR; TCRdb lists only in-frame clones, some missing. The sample contains hundreds of thousands of clones, approximately 90% of which appear only once. The material sequenced was peripheral blood. These receptors were taken from a woman aged 18-29 years who had recovered from COVID-19. CDR3s include the opening cysteine and the closing phenylalanine or tryptophan. The order of the fields is clone size, J gene, CDR3 length, V gene, D gene, CDR3 DNA, CDR3 protein. D genes are given only for firm matches. The size entry is marked missing in some rows and otherwise reads once, few, many or a size class.

size: once
J: TRBJ2-2
length: 14
V: TRBV4-1
D: NA
DNA: TGCGCCAGCAGGTCCGGGTACTACACCGGGGAGCTGTTTTTT
CDR3: CASRSGYYTGELFF

size: NA
J: TRBJ1-5
length: 14
V: TRBV5-1
D: NA
DNA: TGCGCCAGCAGCCTGCACTCGCTAGATCAGCCCCAGCATTTT
CDR3: CASSLHSLDQPQHF

size: NA
J: TRBJ2-7
length: 15
V: TRBV19
D: TRBD2
DNA: TGTGCCAGTAGTATCAGCCTAGCGGGCTTCTACGAGCAGTACTTC
CDR3: CASSISLAGFYEQYF

size: NA
J: TRBJ1-2
length: 15
V: TRBV11-2
D: TRBD1
DNA: TGTGCCAGCAGCGCCTGGGACAGGCGGGTTACTGGCTACACCTTC
CDR3: CASSAWDRRVTGYTF

size: NA
J: TRBJ2-7
length: 12
V: TRBV6-5
D: NA
DNA: TGTGCCAGCAGTTACTCCGGGGTTGAGCAGTACTTC
CDR3: CASSYSGVEQYF

size: NA
J: TRBJ1-3
length: 16
V: TRBV19
D: TRBD1
DNA: TGTGCCAGTAGTGGCCGGGACAGGGAGTCTGAGGCCACCATATATTTT
CDR3: CASSGRDRESEATIYF

size: NA
J: TRBJ2-1
length: 10
V: TRBV30
D: TRBD1
DNA: TGTGCCTGGGGACCGGGACAGGGAATCTTC
CDR3: CAWGPGQGIF

size: few
J: TRBJ1-1
length: 16
V: TRBV4-1
D: NA
DNA: TGCGCCAGCAGCCAAGTCGTGTTGCGGTACGACACTGAAGCTTTCTTT
CDR3: CASSQVVLRYDTEAFF

size: NA
J: TRBJ1-2
length: 13
V: TRBV30
D: NA
DNA: TGTGCCTGGGCTTCAGGGATTTACTATGGCTACACCTTC
CDR3: CAWASGIYYGYTF

size: NA
J: TRBJ1-2
length: 15
V: TRBV5-1
D: NA
DNA: TGCGCCAGCAGGGAGCGACAGGAGCGAAACTATGGCTACACCTTC
CDR3: CASRERQERNYGYTF

size: once
J: TRBJ1-1
length: 13
V: TRBV29-1
D: NA
DNA: TGCAGCGTTGAAACGGGGGGGTGGACTGAAGCTTTCTTT
CDR3: CSVETGGWTEAFF

size: NA
J: TRBJ1-1
length: 12
V: TRBV29-1
D: NA
DNA: TGCAGCGTTGAATCGGAGGTGGGTGAAGCTTTCTTT
CDR3: CSVESEVGEAFF

size: NA
J: TRBJ2-1
length: 14
V: TRBV7-3
D: NA
DNA: TGTGCCAGCAGCTTAAATCCGGGGATTGATGAGCAGTTCTTC
CDR3: CASSLNPGIDEQFF

size: NA
J: TRBJ1-3
length: 12
V: TRBV2
D: NA
DNA: TGTGCCAGCAGTGGAGGTGGAAACACCATATATTTT
CDR3: CASSGGGNTIYF

size: NA
J: TRBJ2-7
length: 15
V: TRBV4-1
D: TRBD2
DNA: TGCGCCAGCAGCCTAGTAGCGGGAGCTAATTACGAGCAGTACTTC
CDR3: CASSLVAGANYEQYF

size: NA
J: TRBJ2-7
length: 12
V: TRBV9
D: NA
DNA: TGTGCCAGCAGCGTTTCAGACTACGAGCAGTACTTC
CDR3: CASSVSDYEQYF

size: NA
J: TRBJ2-4
length: 21
V: TRBV3-1/TRBV3-2
D: NA
DNA: TGTGCCAGCAGCCAAGGGGGTGGGGGCACACGAGCCGTACTAGCCAAAAACATTCAGTACTTC
CDR3: CASSQGGGGTRAVLAKNIQYF

size: NA
J: TRBJ2-3
length: 16
V: TRBV6-2/TRBV6-3
D: TRBD2
DNA: TGTGCCAGCAGTTACGTGGCAGGGAGGGACACAGATACGCAGTATTTT
CDR3: CASSYVAGRDTDTQYF

size: once
J: TRBJ1-5
length: 13
V: TRBV2
D: NA
DNA: TGTGCCAGCAGTGAAGCCGGGAGACAGCCCCAGCATTTT
CDR3: CASSEAGRQPQHF

size: NA
J: TRBJ1-3
length: 15
V: TRBV5-1
D: TRBD1
DNA: TGCGCCAGCAGCAGTGGACAGGGCGGCGGAAACACCATATATTTT
CDR3: CASSSGQGGGNTIYF

size: NA
J: TRBJ2-7
length: 14
V: TRBV2
D: TRBD1
DNA: TGTGCCAGCAGTGCAGGACAGGGCCGCTACGAGCAGTACTTC
CDR3: CASSAGQGRYEQYF

size: NA
J: TRBJ1-1
length: 14
V: TRBV7-2
D: TRBD1
DNA: TGTGCCAGCAGCTGGACAGGGCCCGACACTGAAGCTTTCTTT
CDR3: CASSWTGPDTEAFF

size: NA
J: TRBJ2-5
length: 17
V: TRBV9
D: TRBD2
DNA: TGTGCCAGCAGCGTAGGGCTAGCGGGAGACTTCCAAGAGACCCAGTACTTC
CDR3: CASSVGLAGDFQETQYF